The TCR beta chain under discussion was sequenced for a study of T cell responses to AZD1222 COVID-19 vaccine. For the study at large: Second-dose schedules of about 4 or about 12 weeks were combined. Study-wide findings and caveats: Repertoires were sampled only after the peak T cell response. Mostly white British, mostly female donors; authors suggested clonal diversity may be underestimated.

TCRdb's table, derived via immunoSEQ multiplex PCR, lists solely in-frame clones and lacks some. The sample holds more than 150,000 clones; approximately 90% are singletons and the top ten take about 4.4%. On this clone itself: Its antigen is not known.

The CDR3 sequence is 13 residues long. The V and J ends lost 2 bases and 7 bases respectively, with 8 bases between them. Germline V gene sequence: CDR1 SGHNT, CDR2 YENEEA. This clonotype was obtained from an adult in good health. The chain uses TRBV11-3 and TRBJ2-2; D gene uncertain. This specimen consisted of peripheral blood, obtained on day 0 of AZD1222 vaccination. This CDR3 reads CASSLRASGELFF. CDR3 sequence (DNA): TGTGCCAGCAGCTTAAGGGCAAGCGGGGAGCTGTTTTTT.